The clone carrying this TCR beta chain has at least ten counts. The antigen is unknown. Using RNA transcripts as the source, TCR beta CDR3 regions were amplified. The HTBI primer set was used in a first-round RT-PCR of the TCR CDR3. One entry per CDR3 protein, called by TCRdb with MiXCR from the multiplex PCR reads. The sample consists of hundreds of thousands of distinct CDR3 sequences, roughly 32% of them appearing once. The source of the sample is a study of T cells in Graves' hyperthyroidism and ophthalmopathy. Study outcomes and limitations: Ophthalmopathy, as predicted by the model, came a median 6.5 months after the prediction. Clonotypes that were expanded in thyroid above 0.001 mostly appeared in blood too. Ophthalmopathy was distinguished from stable hyperthyroidism by 13 V-J signatures.

Each patient was aged 18 to 65 and had newly diagnosed hyperthyroidism of under 2 months' duration. Germline V gene lookup returns CDR1 ENHRY and CDR2 SYGVKD. The ends were cut back, 11 bases at V and 1 base at J, with 12 bases in the middle. The CDR3 runs to 13 residues. The sequence was obtained from a woman between 40 and 50 years old with Graves' hyperthyroidism. V is TRBV10-3 and J is TRBJ1-5; D gene uncertain. The sample was blood. CDR3 DNA sequence: TGTGCCGCAGCAGAGGTCAGCAATCAGCCCCAGCATTTT. It codes for CAAAEVSNQPQHF.